These 5 T cell receptor beta chains came from one sample sequenced in a study of cytomegalovirus exposure and HLA in healthy donors. It was with 60 Vbeta and 13 Jbeta primers that the PCR ran. Assay used: immunoSEQ multiplex PCR; TCRdb lists only in-frame clones, some missing. The data contain approximately 82,000 clones, about two thirds of them singletons. Source material: PBMCs. The source of these receptors is a woman in her thirties in good health and CMV-seropositive.

This chain links TRBV9 with TRBJ1-4, with TRBD1 matching over 11 bases. Germline V gene lookup returns CDR1 SGDLS and CDR2 YYNGEE. The CDR3 extends over 17 amino acids. V trimming: 3 bases; J trimming: 2 bases; junction bases outside the gene matches: 6. The CDR3 here is CASSAGTGGRTNEKLFF. As DNA, the CDR3 is TGTGCCAGCAGCGCCGGGACAGGGGGAAGGACTAATGAAAAACTGTTTTTT.

This clone occurred once. V is TRBV30 and J is TRBJ2-1, with 9 bases lining up with TRBD1. The V gene end was trimmed by 5 bases and the J gene end by 0 bases; junction bases not matched to a gene: 2. The CDR3 sequence is 14 residues long. In germline, CDR1 is GTSNPN, CDR2 SVGIG (reference sequence). The CDR3 spells CAWGTGSSYNEQFF. CDR3 bases: TGTGCCTGGGGGACAGGGAGCTCCTACAATGAGCAGTTCTTC.

The chain uses TRBV28 and TRBJ1-5; D remains ambiguous. The germline CDR1 and CDR2 sequences are MDHEN and SYDVKM. The CDR3 length is 15 residues. Trimming left V 5 bases short and J 1 base short, with 12 bases between. CDR3: CASSAPIWSNQPQHF. CDR3 nucleotides: TGTGCCAGCAGTGCGCCTATCTGGAGCAATCAGCCCCAGCATTTT.

This clone was seen more than once but under ten times. V gene TRBV7-8 combines with J gene TRBJ2-1, with 11 bases fitting TRBD2. The CDR3 consists of 16 residues. The V gene's germline CDR1 is SGHVS and CDR2 FQNEAQ. Germline trimming cut 5 bases from V and 4 bases from J; bases unmatched to any gene: 7. The CDR3 nucleotides are TGTGCCAGCAGCACCGGGACTAGCGGAACTTACAATGAGCAGTTCTTC. Translation: CASSTGTSGTYNEQFF.

The V and J genes are TRBV5-1 and TRBJ2-1; 8 bases align to TRBD2. CDR1 and CDR2 from the germline V gene are SGHRS and YFSETQ. The length of the CDR3 is 14 residues. The junction had 4 bases not matched to a gene; V was cut back by 2 bases and J by 6 bases. Here the CDR3 reads CASSFSTSVNEQFF. The CDR3 bases are TGCGCCAGCAGCTTTTCGACTAGCGTCAATGAGCAGTTCTTC.